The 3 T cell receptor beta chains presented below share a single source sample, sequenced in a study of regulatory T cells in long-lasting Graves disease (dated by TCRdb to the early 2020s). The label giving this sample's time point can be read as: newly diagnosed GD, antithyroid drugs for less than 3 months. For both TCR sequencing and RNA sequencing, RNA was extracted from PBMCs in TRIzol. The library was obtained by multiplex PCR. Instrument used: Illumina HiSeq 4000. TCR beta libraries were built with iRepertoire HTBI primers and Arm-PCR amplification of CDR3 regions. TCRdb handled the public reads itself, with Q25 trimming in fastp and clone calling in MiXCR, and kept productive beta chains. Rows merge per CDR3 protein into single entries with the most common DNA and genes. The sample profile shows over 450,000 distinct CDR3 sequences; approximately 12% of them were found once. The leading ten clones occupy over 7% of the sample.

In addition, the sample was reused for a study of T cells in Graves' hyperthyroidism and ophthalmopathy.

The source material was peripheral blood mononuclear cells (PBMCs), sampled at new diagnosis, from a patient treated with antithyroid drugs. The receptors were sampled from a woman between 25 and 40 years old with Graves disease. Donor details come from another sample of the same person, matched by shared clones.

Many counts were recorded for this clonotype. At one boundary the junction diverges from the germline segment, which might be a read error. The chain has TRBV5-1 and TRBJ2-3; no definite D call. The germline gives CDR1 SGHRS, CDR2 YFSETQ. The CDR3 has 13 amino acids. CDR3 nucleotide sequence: TGTGCCAGCAGCTTGTTTCCAGCGGATACGCAGTATTTT. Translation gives CASSLFPADTQYF.

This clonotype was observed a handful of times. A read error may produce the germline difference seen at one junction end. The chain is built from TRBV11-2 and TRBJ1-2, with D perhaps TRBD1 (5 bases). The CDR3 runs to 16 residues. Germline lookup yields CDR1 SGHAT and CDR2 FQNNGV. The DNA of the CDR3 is TGCGCCAGCAGCCAAGATTTGCAGGGATTGAACCATGGCTACACCTTC. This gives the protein CASSQDLQGLNHGYTF.

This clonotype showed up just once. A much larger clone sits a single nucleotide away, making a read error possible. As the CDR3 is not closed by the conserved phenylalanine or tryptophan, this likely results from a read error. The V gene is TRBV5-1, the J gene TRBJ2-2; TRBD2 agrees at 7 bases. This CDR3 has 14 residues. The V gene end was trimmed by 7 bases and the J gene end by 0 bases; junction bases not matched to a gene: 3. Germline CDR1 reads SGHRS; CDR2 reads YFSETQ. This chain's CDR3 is CASSAGTNTGELFY. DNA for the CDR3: TGCGCCAGCTCAGCGGGGACGAACACCGGGGAGCTGTTTTAT.